These T cell receptor beta chains were read from a single sample in a study of CD8+CD57+ T cells in acquired aplastic anemia. TCRdb processed the reads anew with MiXCR; each CDR3 protein has one entry. The sample contains roughly 260,000 distinct CDR3 sequences, approximately 45% of which appear only once. The sequencing sample was made of sorted CD4+, CD8+, or CD8+CD57+ T cells (not recorded which) from PBMCs. The receptors were gathered from a human donor with aplastic anemia. Each CDR3 is given with its conserved first and last residue. The D gene is left open where the match is weak. Rows give clone size only sometimes, using once, few, many, or a class for an expanded clone.

J gene: TRBJ1-2
V gene: TRBV28
D gene: NA
clone size: many
CDR3 DNA: TGTGCCAGCAGTTTATCACTTAACTATGGCTACACCTTC
CDR3 protein: CASSLSLNYGYTF

J gene: TRBJ2-7
V gene: TRBV9
D gene: TRBD1
clone size: NA
CDR3 DNA: TGTGCCAGCAGCGTAGCCGGGACAGGCGCAACCTACGAGCAGTACTTC
CDR3 protein: CASSVAGTGATYEQYF

J gene: TRBJ2-7
V gene: TRBV7-2
D gene: TRBD2
clone size: few
CDR3 DNA: TGTGCCAGCAGCTTATCGACTAGCACCCAATACGAGCAGTACTTC
CDR3 protein: CASSLSTSTQYEQYF

J gene: TRBJ1-1
V gene: TRBV20-1
D gene: NA
clone size: NA
CDR3 DNA: TGCAGTGCTAGAGCATGGGGCAACACTGAAGCTTTCTTT
CDR3 protein: CSARAWGNTEAFF

J gene: TRBJ1-1
V gene: TRBV6-1
D gene: NA
clone size: many
CDR3 DNA: TGTGCCAGCAGTGAAGGGAACGGGAACACTGAAGCTTTCTTT
CDR3 protein: CASSEGNGNTEAFF

J gene: TRBJ2-2
V gene: TRBV5-6
D gene: NA
clone size: many
CDR3 DNA: TGTGCCAGCAGCTGGGTTTCTGGGGAGCTGTTTTTT
CDR3 protein: CASSWVSGELFF

J gene: TRBJ2-7
V gene: TRBV5-1
D gene: NA
clone size: many
CDR3 DNA: TGCGCCAGCAGCTTTGCCCAACAGGGCTACGAGCAGTACTTC
CDR3 protein: CASSFAQQGYEQYF

J gene: TRBJ2-7
V gene: TRBV4-1
D gene: NA
clone size: many
CDR3 DNA: TGCGCCAGCAGCCAAGAATGGCGAAACGAGCAGTACTTC
CDR3 protein: CASSQEWRNEQYF

J gene: TRBJ2-6
V gene: TRBV5-1
D gene: TRBD1
clone size: many
CDR3 DNA: TGCGCCAGCAGCCCTCCCGGGACAGGGGCTGGGGCCAACGTCCTGACTTTC
CDR3 protein: CASSPPGTGAGANVLTF

J gene: TRBJ2-1
V gene: TRBV28
D gene: TRBD2
clone size: few
CDR3 DNA: TGTGCCAGCAGCTGGTCGGGGGGGGCCAATGAGCAGTTCTTC
CDR3 protein: CASSWSGGANEQFF

J gene: TRBJ1-2
V gene: TRBV29-1
D gene: NA
clone size: NA
CDR3 DNA: TGCAGCGTTCCCAGGGACGTTGAGGGCTACACCTTC
CDR3 protein: CSVPRDVEGYTF

J gene: TRBJ1-1
V gene: TRBV29-1
D gene: NA
clone size: many
CDR3 DNA: TGCAGCGCTATGACAGAGAACACTGAAGCTTTCTTT
CDR3 protein: CSAMTENTEAFF

J gene: TRBJ1-5
V gene: TRBV19
D gene: NA
clone size: few
CDR3 DNA: TGTGCCAGTAGTATCGGGACACGGCAGCATTTT
CDR3 protein: CASSIGTRQHF

J gene: TRBJ1-5
V gene: TRBV14
D gene: NA
clone size: NA
CDR3 DNA: TGTGCCAGCAGCCAAGGCCTCCTGCCCCAGCATTTT
CDR3 protein: CASSQGLLPQHF

J gene: TRBJ2-7
V gene: TRBV7-8
D gene: NA
clone size: many
CDR3 DNA: TGTGCCAGCGAACAGGGTTCGGGAGAGCAGTACTTC
CDR3 protein: CASEQGSGEQYF

J gene: TRBJ1-1
V gene: TRBV24-1
D gene: NA
clone size: NA
CDR3 DNA: TGTGCCACCAGTGATTTGGCTAGCGGACGATACAATGAAGCTTTCTTT
CDR3 protein: CATSDLASGRYNEAFF

J gene: TRBJ1-6
V gene: TRBV7-8
D gene: NA
clone size: NA
CDR3 DNA: TGTGCCAGCAAATCCAGCGGGGACTCGCATTCACCCCTCCACTTT
CDR3 protein: CASKSSGDSHSPLHF

J gene: TRBJ1-1
V gene: TRBV29-1
D gene: NA
clone size: NA
CDR3 DNA: TGCAGCGTTGAGGGTCAGATGAACACTGAAGCTTTCTTT
CDR3 protein: CSVEGQMNTEAFF

J gene: TRBJ1-4
V gene: TRBV3-1
D gene: NA
clone size: NA
CDR3 DNA: TGTGCCAGCAGCCACCACACCACTAATGAAAAACTGTTTTTT
CDR3 protein: CASSHHTTNEKLFF

J gene: TRBJ2-7
V gene: TRBV20-1
D gene: NA
clone size: NA
CDR3 DNA: TGCAGTGCTAGTTCACCCACGATCAGACAGGACGGATTCTACGAGCAGTACTTC
CDR3 protein: CSASSPTIRQDGFYEQYF

J gene: TRBJ2-7
V gene: TRBV20-1
D gene: NA
clone size: many
CDR3 DNA: TGCAGTGCTAGAGAAGGTTTGGGGACAACCCGCTCCTACGAGCAGTACTTC
CDR3 protein: CSAREGLGTTRSYEQYF